The 17 T cell receptor beta chains listed next were all sequenced from one sample in a study of blood T cells in healthy people across ages. A sample-barcoded 5' primer and a J-beta primer mix were used in a second PCR of about 7 to 12 cycles. TCRdb re-called the 5' RACE reads through MiXCR, storing one row per CDR3 protein. The sample records 1.5 million to 2 million distinct CDR3 sequences, about 49% being singletons. Sequencing input: blood. Every receptor here comes from a middle-aged woman in good health.

This chain links TRBV24-1 with TRBJ2-5; D is uncertain. The J call is in doubt because the DNA end fits TRBJ2-7 better. Germline V gene sequence: CDR1 KGHDR, CDR2 SFDVKD. The CDR3 contains 12 residues. The CDR3 region has the DNA TGTGCCACCAGTGGATCAACCTACGAGCAGTACTTC. Encoded protein: CATSGSTYEQYF.

The gene calls are TRBV7-2 and TRBJ2-7; 9 bases fit TRBD1. The J call may not be correct, given that the DNA end is closer to TRBJ2-5. Germline V gene data show CDR1 as SGHTA and CDR2 as FQGNSA. This CDR3 is built from 14 residues. The CDR3 region has the DNA TGTGCCAGCATGTGGGACAGGGCGTTGGAGACCCAGTACTTC. Translation gives CASMWDRALETQYF.

This clonotype showed up just once. The rearrangement uses TRBV9 and TRBJ1-2, with 9 nucleotides matching TRBD1. Per germline, CDR1 SGDLS and CDR2 YYNGEE. The ends lost 4 bases at V and 4 bases at J; junction bases unmatched: 11. CDR3 length equals 16 residues. The CDR3 loop reads CASSSPSGQGSYGYTF. For the CDR3, the DNA is TGTGCCAGCAGCTCTCCCTCGGGACAGGGATCCTATGGCTACACCTTC.

This clonotype was seen a handful of times. J is TRBJ1-5 and V is TRBV20-1, with 7 bases identical to TRBD1. Trimming removed 8 bases from V and 0 bases from J; junction bases left unmatched: 10. The CDR3 spans 15 residues. The V gene's germline CDR1 is DFQATT and CDR2 SNEGSKA (reference sequence). The CDR3 region has the DNA TGCAGTACAATCCGACAGGGTTATAGCAATCAGCCCCAGCATTTT. It translates to CSTIRQGYSNQPQHF.

This clonotype was seen only a few times. The chain combines TRBV4-2 with TRBJ1-2; D is possibly TRBD1 (5 bases). The V end was cut by 0 bases, the J end by 5 bases, with 16 bases between. CDR3 length equals 16 residues. The V gene's germline CDR1 is LGHNA and CDR2 YNFKEQ. CDR3 protein: CASSQEGRGWTYGYTF. The DNA for the CDR3 is TGTGCCAGCAGCCAAGAGGGGAGAGGGTGGACATATGGCTACACCTTC.

The V gene is TRBV7-8, the J gene TRBJ2-1, with D possibly matching TRBD2 (5 bases). The germline V and J ends were trimmed by 3 bases and 10 bases, with 10 bases remaining between them. CDR1 and CDR2 from the germline V gene are SGHVS and FQNEAQ. The CDR3 runs to 12 residues. The CDR3 here is CASSFTGWEQFF. CDR3 sequence (DNA): TGTGCCAGCAGCTTTACGGGATGGGAGCAGTTCTTC.

In its sample, this clonotype was seen a few times. The rearrangement uses TRBV20-1 and TRBJ2-1; 9 nucleotides agree with TRBD2. Germline loops: CDR1 DFQATT, CDR2 SNEGSKA (reference sequence). The J segment lost 4 bases and the V segment lost 5 bases, leaving 6 bases of the junction unmatched. This CDR3 spans 14 amino acids. The CDR3 DNA reads as TGCAGTGCTTTCGAGCGGGGGGTTTACAATGAGCAGTTCTTC. Translated: CSAFERGVYNEQFF.

In this sample, this clonotype turned up many times. The chain links TRBV18 to TRBJ2-3; TRBD1 aligns across 8 bases. V shed 2 bases, J shed 3 bases, and the junction held 4 bases outside the gene matches. Germline CDR1 and CDR2: KGHSH and LQKENI. The CDR3 runs to 15 residues. In DNA form, the CDR3 reads TGTGCCAGCTCACCATTTCAGGGGGCTACAGATACGCAGTATTTT. Its translation is CASSPFQGATDTQYF.

The rearrangement links TRBV27 to TRBJ2-7; tentatively, D is TRBD2 (5 bases). CDR3 length equals 19 residues. The V end lost 1 base, the J end lost 2 bases, and 24 bases lay between the germline ends. CDR1 and CDR2 (germline): MNHEY, SMNVEV (reference sequence). The CDR3 DNA sequence: TGTGCCAGCAGTTTATTGAATGGATACCGGGAAGAAGGGCCCTACGAGCAGTACTTC. Its protein is CASSLLNGYREEGPYEQYF.

The rearrangement joins TRBV27 to TRBJ1-2, with D unclear. This CDR3 comprises 14 residues. Between the trimmed V and J ends, which lost 0 bases and 4 bases, there was a span of 9 bases. Germline assignment: CDR1 MNHEY and CDR2 SMNVEV (reference sequence). The CDR3 bases are TGTGCCAGCAGTTTATCCCCGGGCCGCTATGGCTACACCTTC. This gives the protein CASSLSPGRYGYTF.

This clonotype was recorded only once. V gene TRBV27 combines with J gene TRBJ1-5; D may be TRBD1 (5 bases). Germline CDR1 reads MNHEY; CDR2 reads SMNVEV (reference sequence). The V end lost 6 bases, the J end lost 5 bases, and 17 bases lay between the germline ends. The CDR3 is 15 amino acids. CDR3 nucleotide sequence: TGTGCCAGCAGGTTCATGTGGGGGAGGGATCAGCCCCAGCATTTT. Its translation: CASRFMWGRDQPQHF.

V is TRBV4-3 and J is TRBJ2-5; D remains ambiguous. Germline CDR1 is LGHNA and CDR2 is YSLEER. The CDR3 totals 15 residues. Trimming took 2 bases from V and 1 from J, leaving 11 bases between them. The CDR3: CASSQSQSSQETQYF. CDR3 nucleotides: TGCGCCAGCAGCCAATCTCAGAGCTCCCAAGAGACCCAGTACTTC.

The chain combines TRBV6-6 with TRBJ2-7; 9 bases match TRBD1. Germline values: CDR1 MNHNY, CDR2 SVGAGI (reference sequence). Trimming removed 5 bases from V and 4 bases from J; junction bases left unmatched: 3. There are 13 residues in the CDR3. CDR3 protein: CASSDRGRYEQYF. CDR3 bases: TGTGCCAGCAGTGACAGGGGGAGGTACGAGCAGTACTTC.

V is TRBV20-1 and J is TRBJ1-2, with D perhaps matching TRBD1 (6 bases). Deletions cut 6 bases from V and 6 bases from J, with 17 bases between. This CDR3 has 13 residues. Germline lookup yields CDR1 DFQATT and CDR2 SNEGSKA (reference sequence). DNA for the CDR3: TGCAGTGCCCCCGTCAACCCAGGGGATGGCTACACCTTC. Protein: CSAPVNPGDGYTF.

The V gene is TRBV25-1, the J gene TRBJ1-2, with 7 bases aligning to TRBD1. The CDR3 is made up of 14 amino acids. CDR1 is MGHDK, CDR2 SYGVNS, per germline. Trimming took 4 bases from V and 0 from J; bases not matched to a gene: 2. The CDR3 loop reads CASSGGTANYGYTF. The CDR3 DNA sequence: TGTGCCAGCAGTGGAGGGACAGCTAACTATGGCTACACCTTC.

This clonotype was found many times. V is TRBV18 and J is TRBJ2-7; TRBD1 matches 9 bases. The CDR3 runs 15 residues. V shed 8 bases and J 4 bases; nucleotides not matched to a gene: 12. Per germline, CDR1 KGHSH and CDR2 LQKENI. The CDR3 DNA sequence: TGTGCCAGCAGCCCACCGGGACAGGGCTTGTACGAGCAGTACTTC. Translation gives CASSPPGQGLYEQYF.

The chain uses TRBV7-8 and TRBJ2-1; perhaps D is TRBD1 or TRBD2 (6 bases each). Trimming left V 1 base short and J 4 bases short, with 17 bases between. The CDR3 consists of 17 residues. The germline gives CDR1 SGHVS, CDR2 FQNEAQ. The CDR3 is CASSLVSGANSYNEQFF. The CDR3 nucleotides are TGTGCCAGCAGCTTAGTTTCGGGGGCCAATAGTTACAATGAGCAGTTCTTC.